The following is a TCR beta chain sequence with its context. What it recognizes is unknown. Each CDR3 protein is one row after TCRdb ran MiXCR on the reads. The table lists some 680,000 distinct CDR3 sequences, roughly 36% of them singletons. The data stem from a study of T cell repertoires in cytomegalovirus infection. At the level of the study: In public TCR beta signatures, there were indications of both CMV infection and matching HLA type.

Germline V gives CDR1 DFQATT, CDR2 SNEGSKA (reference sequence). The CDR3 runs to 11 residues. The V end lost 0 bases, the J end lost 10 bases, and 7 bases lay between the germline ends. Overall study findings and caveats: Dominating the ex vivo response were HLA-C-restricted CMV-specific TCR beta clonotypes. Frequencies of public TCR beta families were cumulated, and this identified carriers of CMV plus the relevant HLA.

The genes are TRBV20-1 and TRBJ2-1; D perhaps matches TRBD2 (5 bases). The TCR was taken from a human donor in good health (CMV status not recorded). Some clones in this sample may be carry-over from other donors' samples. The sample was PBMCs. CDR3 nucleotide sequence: TGCAGTGCTAGAGAGCCGGGAGAGCAGTTCTTC. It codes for CSAREPGEQFF.